This T cell receptor (beta chain) is from a study of graft-versus-host responses after intestinal transplantation. The wider study: Transplants given to recipients were multivisceral, liver-intestinal, or isolated intestinal. The study gave all recipients anti-thymocyte globulin induction, then tacrolimus and steroids for approximately three years. Whole-study results and caveats: Circulating GvH clone levels at their peak were associated with HvG declines (early post-transplant).

The CDR3 is made up of 15 amino acids. Between the trimmed V and J ends, which lost 7 bases and 0 bases, there was a span of 14 bases. Per the germline V gene, CDR1 is MNHEY and CDR2 is SVGAGI. On this clone: Its antigen is not identified.

The data were produced by immunoSEQ multiplex PCR, yet TCRdb's version contains in-frame clones alone and is incomplete. This sample yields around 120,000 clones, of which roughly 95% are seen a single time; 3.3% belongs to the top ten. The rearrangement uses TRBV6-5 and TRBJ2-3, with unresolved D. This clonotype was obtained from a human donor who received an intestinal transplant. The specimen comprised unstimulated CD8+ T cells sorted from spleen or lymph node cells, sampled before intestinal transplant. The CDR3 coding sequence is TGTGCCAGCACCAGACGGGCGGATAGCACAGATACGCAGTATTTT. This translates into CASTRRADSTDTQYF.